These 16 T cell receptor beta chains share one sample of origin, sequenced in a study of T cells after yellow fever vaccination. TCRdb fed the 5' RACE reads into MiXCR, producing one record per CDR3 protein. This repertoire shows hundreds of thousands of distinct CDR3 sequences, approximately 13% found once; its top ten account for more than 13%. Specimen: PBMCs, collected on the day of the yellow fever booster vaccination. Receptor source: a man younger than 40 who received the YFV17D yellow fever vaccine.

This clonotype was found a few times. The chain uses TRBV5-4 and TRBJ2-2; 7 nucleotides align to TRBD1. The CDR3 loop spans 15 amino acids. CDR1 and CDR2 from the germline V gene are SGHNT and YYREEE (reference sequence). Losses at the gene ends were 4 bases for V and 5 bases for J; bases not matched to a gene: 8. The CDR3 region is CASSATDRATGELFF. CDR3 nucleotides: TGTGCCAGCAGCGCAACTGACAGGGCAACCGGGGAGCTGTTTTTT.

Of note for this clonotype: This may stem from a read error, because a much larger clone lies one nucleotide away. The chain employs TRBV20-1 and TRBJ2-1, with 8 nucleotides matching TRBD1. From germline, CDR1 is DFQATT and CDR2 SNEGSKA (reference sequence). This CDR3 has 14 residues. CDR3 loop: CSVPPGQARDERFF. The CDR3 nucleotides read TGCAGTGTTCCACCGGGACAGGCTAGGGATGAGCGGTTCTTC.

The V call is TRBV11-2, the J call TRBJ2-1; 11 bases line up with TRBD2. This CDR3 spans 18 amino acids. Germline CDR1 and CDR2: SGHAT and FQNNGV. V was clipped by 4 bases and J by 4 bases; unmatched bases: 12. The CDR3 bases are TGTGCCAGCAGCTCACGGCGGACCGGGACTAGCGGATACAATGAGCAGTTCTTC. Translated, it gives CASSSRRTGTSGYNEQFF.

This clonotype has just a few counts. The chain links TRBV15 to TRBJ2-7; TRBD2 aligns across 8 bases. V trimming: 8 bases; J trimming: 6 bases; junction bases outside the gene matches: 15. The CDR3 length is 15 residues. CDR1 and CDR2 from the germline V gene are LNHNV and YYDKDF (reference sequence). In nucleotides, the CDR3 is TGTGCCACCGCCCACCAGACGGGAGGGCTAAGCGAGCAGTACTTC. Translation gives CATAHQTGGLSEQYF.

This clonotype showed up just a few times. The chain is built from TRBV7-8 and TRBJ2-7, with TRBD2 matching over 11 bases. The CDR3 is made up of 14 amino acids. The trim removed 8 bases at V and 7 bases at J, leaving 10 bases unmatched. CDR1 and CDR2 (germline): SGHVS, FQNEAQ. The CDR3 sequence: CASSPGTSGLEQYF. DNA of the CDR3: TGTGCCAGCTCCCCGGGGACTAGCGGCCTAGAGCAGTACTTC.

The V and J genes are TRBV20-1 and TRBJ2-7; D may correspond to TRBD1 or TRBD2 (6 bases each). Germline CDR1 DFQATT, CDR2 SNEGSKA (reference sequence). This CDR3 has 12 residues. V was clipped by 6 bases and J by 5 bases, with 14 bases between them. CDR3: CSARPGADEQYF. CDR3 sequence (DNA): TGCAGTGCCCGACCGGGGGCTGACGAGCAGTACTTC.

This clonotype was picked up a small number of times. The chain combines TRBV12-3 or TRBV12-4 with TRBJ1-1; D not certain. The CDR3 is 14 amino acids. With 6 bases removed from V and 1 base from J, the gap between germline ends came to 12 bases. The CDR3 loop reads CASSVGGSNTEAFF. The CDR3 bases are TGTGCCAGCAGCGTAGGCGGATCGAACACTGAAGCTTTCTTT.

This clonotype was found many times. The V gene is TRBV23-1, the J gene TRBJ2-5; TRBD1 is a possible D gene (6 bases). TRBV23-1 is identified as an open reading frame with a role that is uncertain. V was cut by 6 bases and J by 1 base, with 9 bases left in between. CDR3 size: 13 residues. CDR3 in DNA: TGCGCCAGCAGCCAAGGGGGCCAAGAGACCCAGTACTTC. Translating it yields CASSQGGQETQYF.

This clonotype was detected only a few times. The J gene is TRBJ2-3, the V gene TRBV7-9; TRBD2 might be the D (5 bases). Germline CDR1 and CDR2: SEHNR and FQNEAQ (reference sequence). Trimming took off 4 bases at V and 6 bases at J, with 11 bases between the two ends. The CDR3 covers 13 residues. CDR3 nucleotide sequence: TGTGCCAGCAGCTCGAACGGGATGGATACGCAGTATTTT. It is translated as CASSSNGMDTQYF. Combining the CDR3 with reference TRBV7-9 and TRBJ2-3 gives the whole variable domain DTGVSQNPRHKITKRGQNVTFRCDPISEHNRLYWYRQTLGQGPEFLTYFQNEAQLEKSRLLSDRFSAERPKGSFSTLEIQRTEQGDSAMYLCASSSNGMDTQYFGPGTRLTVL.

A few counts support this clonotype. The chain is built from TRBV29-1 and TRBJ1-4; D is uncertain. The germline V gene has CDR1 SQVTM and CDR2 ANQGSEA. The CDR3 covers 15 residues. Between the trimmed V and J ends, which lost 4 bases and 2 bases, there was a span of 14 bases. CDR3 residues: CSVGRKSGTNEKLFF. The CDR3 region has the DNA TGCAGCGTTGGACGTAAAAGCGGTACTAATGAAAAACTGTTTTTT. The whole variable domain, filled in from reference TRBV29-1 and TRBJ1-4, reads SAVISQKPSRDICQRGTSLTIQCQVDSQVTMMFWYRQQPGQSLTLIATANQGSEATYESGFVIDKFPISRPNLTFSTLTVSNMSPEDSSIYLCSVGRKSGTNEKLFFGSGTQLSVL.

Written as DNA, the CDR3 is TGCAGTGCTGCGGTCAGGGAGAGACCCTACGAGCAGTACTTC. It is translated as CSAAVRERPYEQYF. The chain uses TRBV20-1 and TRBJ2-7; D may correspond to TRBD1 or TRBD2 (5 bases each). V was trimmed by 5 bases and J by 2 bases, leaving 16 bases between them. This CDR3 spans 14 amino acids. Germline-derived CDR1 and CDR2 are DFQATT and SNEGSKA (reference sequence).

This clonotype was picked up a small number of times. Here the CDR3 DNA reads TGCAGTGCTAGGATCCCCCAGACCACAGATACGCAGTATTTT. Its translation is CSARIPQTTDTQYF. The chain joins TRBV20-1 to TRBJ2-3; D remains unclear. This CDR3 contains 14 residues. V gave up 3 bases and J gave up 2 bases, with 12 bases separating them. Germline CDR1 and CDR2: DFQATT and SNEGSKA (reference sequence).

There are many counts of this clonotype. The CDR3 loop reads CASSLPGIYNEQFF. The CDR3, as DNA: TGTGCCAGCAGCTTACCCGGGATCTACAATGAGCAGTTCTTC. The chain carries TRBV5-6 and TRBJ2-1; the D gene is possibly TRBD2 (5 bases). V was clipped by 2 bases and J by 3 bases, with 9 bases between them. The CDR3 sequence is 14 residues long. Germline CDR1 and CDR2: SGHDT and YYEEEE.

The gene calls are TRBV7-9 and TRBJ2-5, with 7 bases aligning to TRBD2. There are 15 residues in the CDR3. V lost 6 bases, J lost 2 bases, and 9 bases stayed unmatched. Per germline, CDR1 SEHNR and CDR2 FQNEAQ (reference sequence). As DNA, the CDR3 is TGTGCCAGCAGTGTTCCAAGCGGGGTTCAAGAGACCCAGTACTTC. The encoded protein is CASSVPSGVQETQYF.

This clonotype occurred many times. The chain is built from TRBV19 and TRBJ1-5, with no clear D. Germline-derived CDR1 and CDR2 are LNHDA and SQIVND (reference sequence). V dropped 6 bases and J dropped 3 bases, with 9 bases sitting between them. CDR3 length: 13 amino acids. The CDR3 loop reads CASSLQTNQPQHF. CDR3 nucleotide sequence: TGTGCCAGTAGCTTGCAGACCAATCAGCCCCAGCATTTT.

The chain employs TRBV9 and TRBJ2-7; D is ambiguous. V dropped 0 bases and J dropped 6 bases, with 7 bases sitting between them. This CDR3 spans 12 amino acids. Germline lookup yields CDR1 SGDLS and CDR2 YYNGEE. The CDR3 sequence is CASSVDPGEQYF. The CDR3 region has the DNA TGTGCCAGCAGCGTAGACCCCGGCGAGCAGTACTTC.